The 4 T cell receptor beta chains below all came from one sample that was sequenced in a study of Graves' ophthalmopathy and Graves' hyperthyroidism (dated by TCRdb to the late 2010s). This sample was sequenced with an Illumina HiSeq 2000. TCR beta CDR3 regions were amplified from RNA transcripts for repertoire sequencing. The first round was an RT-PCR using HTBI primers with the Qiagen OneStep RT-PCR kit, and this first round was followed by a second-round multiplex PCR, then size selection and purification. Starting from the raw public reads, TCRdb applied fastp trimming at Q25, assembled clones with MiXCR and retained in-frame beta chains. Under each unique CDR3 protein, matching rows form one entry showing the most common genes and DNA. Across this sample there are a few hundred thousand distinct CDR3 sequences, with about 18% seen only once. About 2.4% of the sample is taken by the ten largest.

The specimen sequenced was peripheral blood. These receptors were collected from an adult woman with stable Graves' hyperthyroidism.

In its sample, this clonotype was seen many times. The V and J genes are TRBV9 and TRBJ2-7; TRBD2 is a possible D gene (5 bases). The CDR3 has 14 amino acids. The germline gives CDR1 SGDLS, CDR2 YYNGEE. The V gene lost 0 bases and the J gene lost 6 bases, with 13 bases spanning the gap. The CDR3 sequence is CASSVEVGGSEQYF. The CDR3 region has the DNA TGTGCCAGCAGCGTAGAAGTCGGAGGCTCCGAGCAGTACTTC.

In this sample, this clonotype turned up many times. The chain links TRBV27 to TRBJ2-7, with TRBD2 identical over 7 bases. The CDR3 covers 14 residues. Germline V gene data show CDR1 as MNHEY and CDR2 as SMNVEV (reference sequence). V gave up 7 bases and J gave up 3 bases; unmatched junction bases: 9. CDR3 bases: TGTGCCAGCATCGTCGGGGGGAGCAGCTACGAGCAGTACTTC. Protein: CASIVGGSSYEQYF.

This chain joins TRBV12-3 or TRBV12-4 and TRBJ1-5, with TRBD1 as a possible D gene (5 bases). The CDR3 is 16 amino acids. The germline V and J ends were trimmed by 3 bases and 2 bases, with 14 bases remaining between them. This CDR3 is CASSFRAGIGNQPQHF. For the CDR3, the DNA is TGTGCCAGCAGTTTTCGCGCAGGGATAGGCAATCAGCCCCAGCATTTT.

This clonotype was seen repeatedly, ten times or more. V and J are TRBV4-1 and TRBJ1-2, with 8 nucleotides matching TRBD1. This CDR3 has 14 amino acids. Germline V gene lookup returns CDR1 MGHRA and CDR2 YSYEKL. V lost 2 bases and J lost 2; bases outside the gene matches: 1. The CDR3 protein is CASSQRQGNYGYTF. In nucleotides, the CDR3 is TGCGCCAGCAGCCAACGACAGGGGAACTATGGCTACACCTTC.